This section outlines one T cell receptor (beta chain) sequence together with its context. Antigen specificity is unknown. This sample was included in a study of radiation and T cells in renal cell carcinoma. Study-wide findings and caveats: Pretreatment tumor biopsies were lacking, so baseline clonotypes are unknown.

V gave up 6 bases and J gave up 7 bases, with 16 bases separating them. Germline values: CDR1 SGHRS, CDR2 YFSETQ. The CDR3 spans 13 residues. As to time point: baseline pretreatment blood. Treatment: 15 Gy SBRT to primary tumor, nephrectomy 4 weeks later. The patient's renal cell carcinoma had clear cell pathology. Sequencing used immunoSEQ multiplex PCR; TCRdb keeps in-frame clones, though not all of them. The sample consists of 130,000 or so clones, over 75% of them appearing once. The receptor was isolated from a woman in her forties or fifties with renal cell carcinoma. This specimen consisted of blood, obtained from a patient whose treatment included radiotherapy and nephrectomy. This chain links TRBV5-1 with TRBJ1-2; tentative D call: TRBD1 (5 bases). The CDR3: CASTPGGESGYTF. CDR3 DNA: TGCGCCAGCACCCCTGGGGGGGAGAGTGGCTACACCTTC. The variable domain in full, with the rest retrieved from reference TRBV5-1 and TRBJ1-2, is KAGVTQTPRYLIKTRGQQVTLSCSPISGHRSVSWYQQTPGQGLQFLFEYFSETQRNKGNFPGRFSGRQFSNSRSEMNVSTLELGDSALYLCASTPGGESGYTFGSGTRLTVV.